The 10 T cell receptor beta chains below all came from one sample that was sequenced in a study of T cell repertoires in cytomegalovirus infection. MiXCR, run by TCRdb on the reads, gives a single entry per CDR3 protein. This table holds some 150,000 distinct CDR3 sequences, about 20% found once. Material for sequencing was PBMCs. The receptors derive from a human donor in good health (CMV status not recorded). Some clones in this sample may be carry-over from other donors' samples.

The chain combines TRBV28 with TRBJ2-7; TRBD1 is a possible D gene (5 bases). V was pared by 7 bases and J by 2 bases, with 15 bases between. The length of the CDR3 is 14 residues. CDR1 is MDHEN, CDR2 SYDVKM, per germline. CDR3 in DNA: TGTGCCAGCAACGCTCAGGGTCGAACCTACGAGCAGTACTTC. Translation gives CASNAQGRTYEQYF.

This clonotype was found a few times. The chain carries TRBV7-3 and TRBJ2-1; D possibly corresponds to TRBD2 (6 bases). Germline CDR1 and CDR2: SGHTA and FQGTGA. V gave up 0 bases and J gave up 8 bases, with 8 bases separating them. This CDR3 has 13 amino acids. CDR3 amino acids: CASSLTGEDEQFF. CDR3 coding DNA: TGTGCCAGCAGCTTAACAGGGGAGGATGAGCAGTTCTTC.

The chain joins TRBV28 to TRBJ2-1; a weak D match, TRBD1 (5 bases). Trimming pared 3 bases from V and 7 bases from J, leaving 10 bases between. Germline CDR1 and CDR2: MDHEN and SYDVKM. The CDR3 is 13 residues long. As DNA, the CDR3 is TGTGCCAGCAGTTTGGACATGTTAAATGAGCAGTTCTTC. Its protein is CASSLDMLNEQFF. The whole variable domain, filled in from reference TRBV28 and TRBJ2-1, reads DVKVTQSSRYLVKRTGEKVFLECVQDMDHENMFWYRQDPGLGLRLIYFSYDVKMKEKGDIPEGYSVSREKKERFSLILESASTNQTSMYLCASSLDMLNEQFFGPGTRLTVL.

The table lists this clonotype with many counts. The chain joins TRBV2 to TRBJ2-7; D not resolved. V was cut by 2 bases and J by 3 bases, with 14 bases left in between. Germline loops: CDR1 SNHLY, CDR2 FYNNEI. CDR3 size: 15 residues. In DNA form, the CDR3 reads TGTGCCAGCAGTGAAATGGGCAGTCCATTCTACGAGCAGTACTTC. Translation gives CASSEMGSPFYEQYF.

V and J are TRBV19 and TRBJ2-1; 13 bases agree with TRBD2. This CDR3 is built from 17 residues. Germline loops: CDR1 LNHDA, CDR2 SQIVND (reference sequence). Trimming at V came to 4 bases and at J to 0 bases, leaving 3 bases not matched to a gene. The chain's CDR3 is CASSKLAGGSSYNEQFF. The CDR3 coding sequence is TGTGCCAGTAGTAAACTAGCGGGAGGGAGCTCCTACAATGAGCAGTTCTTC.

This clonotype was observed a handful of times. The chain uses TRBV4-3 and TRBJ1-1, with a tentative D call TRBD1 (6 bases). Looked up from germline, CDR1 is LGHNA and CDR2 is YSLEER. Deletions cut 0 bases from V and 6 bases from J, with 17 bases between. The CDR3 runs 16 residues. CDR3 in DNA: TGCGCCAGCAGCCAAGAGCCGGGACTGGGGGCATCTGAAGCTTTCTTT. It translates to CASSQEPGLGASEAFF.

This clonotype was seen ten or more times. This chain uses TRBV7-8 with TRBJ1-5; maybe TRBD1 (6 bases). The ends were cut back, 0 bases at V and 4 bases at J, with 10 bases in the middle. The germline CDR1 and CDR2 sequences are SGHVS and FQNEAQ. The CDR3 covers 15 residues. The CDR3 here is CASSLAGGGNQPQHF. The CDR3 region has the DNA TGTGCCAGCAGCTTAGCAGGGGGAGGTAATCAGCCCCAGCATTTT.

There are a few counts of this clonotype. V usage is TRBV20-1 and J usage is TRBJ2-5, with 13 bases that match TRBD2. This CDR3 has 14 residues. V lost 5 bases to trimming and J lost 4 bases; unmatched junction nucleotides: 4. Germline V CDR1 and CDR2: DFQATT, SNEGSKA (reference sequence). CDR3 sequence reads: CSAGLAGVTETQYF. CDR3 DNA sequence: TGCAGTGCTGGACTAGCGGGAGTGACAGAGACCCAGTACTTC.

The J gene is TRBJ1-5, the V gene TRBV24-1; possible D gene TRBD1, 5 bases. Trimming took off 9 bases at V and 1 base at J, with 12 bases between the two ends. Germline CDR1 KGHDR, CDR2 SFDVKD. The CDR3 has 14 residues. The CDR3 here is CATGPRDSNQPQHF. CDR3 nucleotides: TGTGCCACCGGGCCGAGGGACAGCAATCAGCCCCAGCATTTT.

This chain uses TRBV12-3 or TRBV12-4 with TRBJ2-7, with 7 nucleotides matching TRBD2. V lost 3 bases and J lost 0; bases outside the gene matches: 8. The CDR3 runs 16 residues. The chain's CDR3 is CASSLWGGLSSYEQYF. The CDR3 bases are TGTGCCAGCAGTTTGTGGGGGGGATTAAGCTCCTACGAGCAGTACTTC.